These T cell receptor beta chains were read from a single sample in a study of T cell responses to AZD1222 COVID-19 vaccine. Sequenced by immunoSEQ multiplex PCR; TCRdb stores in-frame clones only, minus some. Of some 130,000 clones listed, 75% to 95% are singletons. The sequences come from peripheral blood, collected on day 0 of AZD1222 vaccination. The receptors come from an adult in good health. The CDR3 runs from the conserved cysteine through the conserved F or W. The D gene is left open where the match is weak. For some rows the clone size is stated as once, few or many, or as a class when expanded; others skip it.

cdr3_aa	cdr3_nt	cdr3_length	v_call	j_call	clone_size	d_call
CASSILEGLEAFF	TGTGCCAGTAGTATATTAGAGGGTCTTGAAGCTTTCTTT	13	TRBV19	TRBJ1-1	.	.
CASSAPSGPGGYTF	TGTGCCAGCAGCGCCCCATCCGGGCCCGGAGGCTACACCTTC	14	TRBV5-4	TRBJ1-2	once	.
CASSWWGAGSPLHF	TGTGCCAGCAGCTGGTGGGGGGCGGGCTCACCCCTCCACTTT	14	TRBV5-6	TRBJ1-6	.	.
CASSQEGQGINTEAFF	TGTGCCAGCAGCCAAGAAGGACAGGGGATTAACACTGAAGCTTTCTTT	16	TRBV3-1/TRBV3-2	TRBJ1-1	medium-sized	TRBD1
CASSTGGPGNSPLHF	TGTGCCAGCAGTACAGGGGGCCCGGGGAATTCACCCCTCCACTTT	15	TRBV28	TRBJ1-6	.	TRBD1
CASSLGQGNYGYTF	TGCGCCAGCAGCTTGGGACAGGGGAACTATGGCTACACCTTC	14	TRBV5-1	TRBJ1-2	.	TRBD1
CSVEDRQGVSYEQYF	TGCAGCGTTGAAGATCGACAGGGGGTTTCCTACGAGCAGTACTTC	15	TRBV29-1	TRBJ2-7	.	TRBD1
CASSVTDNQPQHF	TGTGCCAGCAGCGTGACAGACAATCAGCCCCAGCATTTT	13	TRBV9	TRBJ1-5	.	.
CASSLMGGVIGIQGLTF	TGTGCCAGCAGCTTGATGGGGGGAGTAATCGGTATACAGGGGCTCACCTTC	17	TRBV5-5	TRBJ1-2	.	TRBD1
CASSAFGQGAPGTEAFF	TGTGCCAGCAGCGCGTTTGGACAGGGGGCGCCGGGCACTGAAGCTTTCTTT	17	TRBV9	TRBJ1-1	.	TRBD1
CATAGSANTEAFF	TGTGCCACCGCCGGGAGCGCGAACACTGAAGCTTTCTTT	13	TRBV10-3	TRBJ1-1	.	.
CAWNLGGSSYNEQFF	TGTGCCTGGAATCTGGGGGGAAGCTCCTACAATGAGCAGTTCTTC	15	TRBV30	TRBJ2-1	.	.
CASSGGGAFEKLFF	TGTGCCAGCAGTGGGGGAGGCGCTTTTGAAAAACTGTTTTTT	14	TRBV28	TRBJ1-4	once	.
CASSESQIYGYTF	TGTGCCAGCAGTGAATCTCAGATCTATGGCTACACCTTC	13	TRBV25-1	TRBJ1-2	.	.
CATSDPATGGYNTGELFF	TGTGCCACCAGTGATCCAGCGACAGGGGGCTATAACACCGGGGAGCTGTTTTTT	18	TRBV24-1	TRBJ2-2	.	TRBD1
CASSPFVTYNSPLHF	TGTGCCAGCAGTCCCTTCGTCACCTATAATTCACCCCTCCACTTT	15	TRBV27	TRBJ1-6	.	.
CASSLVAGASTDTQYF	TGCGCCAGCAGCTTGGTTGCGGGGGCCAGCACAGATACGCAGTATTTT	16	TRBV5-1	TRBJ2-3	.	.
CASSEPGQGLTYNEQFF	TGCGCCAGCAGTGAGCCGGGACAGGGTCTGACATACAATGAGCAGTTCTTC	17	TRBV10-2	TRBJ2-1	.	TRBD1
CASSQEDRGPISFQFF	TGCGCCAGCAGCCAAGAGGACAGGGGCCCTATTAGCTTTCAGTTCTTC	16	TRBV4-1	TRBJ2-1	.	TRBD1
CASSQLVNSPLHF	TGCGCCAGCAGCCAATTGGTAAATTCACCCCTCCACTTT	13	TRBV4-3	TRBJ1-6	.	.
CASSYVGEGNSPLHF	TGTGCCAGCAGTTACGTAGGGGAAGGTAATTCACCCCTCCACTTT	15	TRBV6-2/TRBV6-3	TRBJ1-6	.	.
CASSLGGSSSYNEQFF	TGTGCCAGCAGCTTAGGCGGCTCGAGCTCCTACAATGAGCAGTTCTTC	16	TRBV7-2	TRBJ2-1	.	.
CASSTRAAAKNIQYF	TGTGCCAGCAGTACCCGGGCCGCGGCCAAAAACATTCAGTACTTC	15	TRBV28	TRBJ2-4	.	.
CASSIRDSGTEAFF	TGTGCCAGTAGTATCAGGGATTCGGGCACTGAAGCTTTCTTT	14	TRBV19	TRBJ1-1	.	.
CASSVDGRYYEQYF	TGTGCCAGCAGCGTAGACGGCAGATACTACGAGCAGTACTTC	14	TRBV9	TRBJ2-7	once	.
CASSQTMNPSGPSSYNEQFF	TGCGCCAGCAGCCAAACTATGAATCCCTCGGGGCCGAGCTCCTACAATGAGCAGTTCTTC	20	TRBV4-3	TRBJ2-1	.	.
CASSQDPGGDYGYTF	TGCGCCAGCAGCCAAGATCCGGGGGGCGACTATGGCTACACCTTC	15	TRBV4-3	TRBJ1-2	.	.
CASSRGGSYEQYF	TGTGCCAGCAGTCGGGGGGGTTCCTACGAGCAGTACTTC	13	TRBV3-1/TRBV3-2	TRBJ2-7	.	TRBD2
CASETSYNEQFF	TGTGCCAGCGAGACTTCCTACAATGAGCAGTTCTTC	12	TRBV28	TRBJ2-1	.	.
CASSQNVQSTGNTIYF	TGCGCCAGCAGCCAGAACGTACAGTCGACTGGAAACACCATATATTTT	16	TRBV4-3	TRBJ1-3	.	.
CASSPLKGQGEQFF	TGTGCCAGCAGCCCATTAAAGGGGCAGGGTGAGCAGTTCTTC	14	TRBV11-2	TRBJ2-1	few	.
CASSLGGVTEAFF	TGTGCCAGCAGCTTGGGCGGGGTTACTGAAGCTTTCTTT	13	TRBV7-9	TRBJ1-1	.	.
CASSVVAGGRGEQFF	TGTGCCAGCAGCGTCGTAGCGGGGGGGCGTGGTGAGCAGTTCTTC	15	TRBV9	TRBJ2-1	.	TRBD2
CASSQDWAGETQYF	TGTGCCAGCAGCCAAGATTGGGCGGGAGAGACCCAGTACTTC	14	TRBV14	TRBJ2-5	.	.
CASSFPPSGGTDTQYF	TGTGCCAGCAGCTTTCCCCCCAGCGGGGGCACAGATACGCAGTATTTT	16	TRBV7-6	TRBJ2-3	.	TRBD2
CASSNLNQPQHF	TGTGCCAGCTCAAACCTCAATCAGCCCCAGCATTTT	12	TRBV3-1/TRBV3-2	TRBJ1-5	.	.
CASSPVGAGKETQYF	TGTGCCAGCAGCCCCGTTGGGGCTGGAAAGGAGACCCAGTACTTC	15	TRBV7-2	TRBJ2-5	.	.
CASSIGETHTDTQYF	TGTGCCAGTAGTATAGGGGAGACTCACACAGATACGCAGTATTTT	15	TRBV19	TRBJ2-3	.	.
CASSLTVVAKNIQYF	TGCGCCAGCAGCTTAACGGTAGTGGCCAAAAACATTCAGTACTTC	15	TRBV5-1	TRBJ2-4	once	.
CASSQVGPSGDHNEQFF	TGTGCCAGCAGCCAAGTCGGGCCTAGCGGGGATCACAATGAGCAGTTCTTC	17	TRBV4-2	TRBJ2-1	.	TRBD2
CASRKWRDNEKLFF	TGCGCCAGCCGTAAATGGAGGGATAATGAAAAACTGTTTTTT	14	TRBV4-1	TRBJ1-4	once	.
CASSPQGQEKLFF	TGTGCCAGCTCACCCCAGGGACAGGAAAAACTGTTTTTT	13	TRBV18	TRBJ1-4	.	TRBD1
CASSLRTVFEAFF	TGTGCCAGCAGTTTACGGACAGTATTTGAAGCTTTCTTT	13	TRBV28	TRBJ1-1	once	.
CASRFRQGVYETQYF	TGTGCCAGTAGATTTAGACAGGGAGTGTATGAGACCCAGTACTTC	15	TRBV19	TRBJ2-5	.	TRBD1
CSVETGGYGYTF	TGCAGCGTTGAAACAGGGGGCTATGGCTACACCTTC	12	TRBV29-1	TRBJ1-2	.	TRBD1
CASSLRPSFGEAFF	TGTGCCAGCAGCTTACGCCCCTCTTTCGGTGAAGCTTTCTTT	14	TRBV7-9	TRBJ1-1	.	.
CASSYALAVSYEQYF	TGTGCCAGCAGTTACGCCCTAGCGGTGTCCTACGAGCAGTACTTC	15	TRBV6-5	TRBJ2-7	.	TRBD2
CASSSPLDRGVAGANVLTF	TGCGCCAGCAGCTCACCTTTGGACAGGGGGGTGGCTGGGGCCAACGTCCTGACTTTC	19	TRBV5-1	TRBJ2-6	.	TRBD1
CAWSAGRKISQPQHF	TGTGCCTGGAGTGCAGGGCGTAAGATTAGTCAGCCCCAGCATTTT	15	TRBV30	TRBJ1-5	.	.
CARSRTEQAGGLRNTGELFF	TGTGCCAGAAGCAGGACTGAGCAAGCGGGGGGCCTTCGTAACACCGGGGAGCTGTTTTTT	20	TRBV5-3	TRBJ2-2	.	TRBD2
CASSSPLAGGETQYF	TGTGCCAGCAGTTCCCCTCTAGCGGGGGGAGAGACCCAGTACTTC	15	TRBV27	TRBJ2-5	.	TRBD2
CATSDSSGGTDTQYF	TGTGCCACCAGTGATTCCAGCGGGGGCACAGATACGCAGTATTTT	15	TRBV24-1	TRBJ2-3	.	TRBD2
CATSDFSGSYNEQFF	TGTGCCACCAGTGATTTTAGCGGGAGTTACAATGAGCAGTTCTTC	15	TRBV24-1	TRBJ2-1	.	TRBD2